One sample yielded the 28 T cell receptor beta chains listed below, sequenced in a study of T cells expressing NK-cell markers. TCRdb derives one entry per CDR3 protein from the 5' RACE reads, leaving out DNA. This sample's clone table lists 500,000 to 700,000 distinct CDR3 sequences. The specimen was blood T cells: a sorted CD56 or NKG2C T cell subset, CD4+ or CD8+ T cells, or bulk PBMC T cells (not recorded which). These receptors were collected from a man aged 18-30 years in good health.

V and J are TRBV5-4 and TRBJ2-1; no DNA is available, so the TRBD1 call from TCRdb remains unchecked. Germline CDR1 reads SGHNT; CDR2 reads YYREEE (reference sequence). The CDR3 runs to 14 residues. The CDR3 protein is CASSFEPRGGEQFF.

V and J are TRBV10-3 and TRBJ2-1; the D gene TCRdb calls, TRBD2, cannot be checked with no DNA. Looked up from germline, CDR1 is ENHRY and CDR2 is SYGVKD. CDR3 length equals 16 residues. CDR3 sequence: CAITSAGGPEYNEQFF.

V is TRBV6-2 or TRBV6-3 and J is TRBJ2-3; the D gene TCRdb calls, TRBD1, cannot be checked with no DNA. Looked up from germline, CDR1 is MNHEY and CDR2 is SVGEGT. The CDR3 runs 16 residues. This CDR3 is CASSYSKAEDKYTQYF.

The CDR3 sequence is CASSANPARGADTQYF. The chain recombines TRBV9 with TRBJ2-3. Germline V CDR1 and CDR2: SGDLS, YYNGEE. The CDR3 is made up of 16 amino acids.

The chain combines TRBV5-1 with TRBJ2-1; TCRdb lists TRBD2, though no DNA is available to test this call. Germline V gene lookup returns CDR1 SGHRS and CDR2 YFSETQ. The CDR3 is 16 residues long. The CDR3 is CASSLSSGVRYNEQFF.

This chain connects TRBV25-1 to TRBJ2-6; TCRdb outputs TRBD2, but without DNA this stays unchecked. This CDR3 contains 18 residues. CDR1 is MGHDK, CDR2 SYGVNS, per germline. The CDR3 protein is CASVGSDWRISGANVLTF. Full variable domain (missing parts from reference TRBV25-1 and TRBJ2-6): EADIYQTPRYLVIGTGKKITLECSQTMGHDKMYWYQQDPGMELHLIHYSYGVNSTEKGDLSSESTVSRIRTEHFPLTLESARPSHTSQYLCASVGSDWRISGANVLTFGAGSRLTVL.

V is TRBV28 and J is TRBJ1-5; the TCRdb call, TRBD1, lacks DNA for checking. The CDR3 contains 17 residues. The germline gives CDR1 MDHEN, CDR2 SYDVKM. The CDR3 spells CASSPHRGQGPNQPQHF.

This chain joins TRBV27 and TRBJ1-1; TCRdb lists TRBD1, though no DNA is available to test this call. CDR1 is MNHEY, CDR2 SMNVEV, per germline (reference sequence). The CDR3 runs to 14 residues. The CDR3: CASSVTGGASEAFF.

This chain's CDR3 is CASSVRTGGTEAFF. V gene TRBV7-6 combines with J gene TRBJ1-1; TCRdb's assignment of TRBD1 cannot be checked, as there is no DNA. The CDR3 has 14 amino acids. CDR1 and CDR2 from the germline V gene are SGHVS and FNYEAQ.

The gene calls are TRBV4-2 and TRBJ2-1; TCRdb returns TRBD2, unconfirmable since there is no DNA. The CDR3 is 16 amino acids. CDR1 is LGHNA, CDR2 YNFKEQ, per germline. The CDR3 protein is CASSQVGLAGDSVQFF.

This chain joins TRBV5-1 and TRBJ2-4; TCRdb calls TRBD2, which cannot be checked without DNA. This CDR3 has 17 amino acids. Germline assignment: CDR1 SGHRS and CDR2 YFSETQ. The CDR3 spells CASSLEGQFQAKNIQYF.

This rearrangement joins TRBV4-2 to TRBJ2-2; absent DNA, TCRdb's TRBD2 call cannot be checked. Germline assignment: CDR1 LGHNA and CDR2 YNFKEQ. The CDR3 is 16 amino acids. This chain's CDR3 is CASSQDGGRNTGELFF.

This chain links TRBV28 with TRBJ2-7; the D call from TCRdb, TRBD1, cannot be confirmed without DNA. The CDR3 spans 17 residues. The germline V gene encodes CDR1 MDHEN and CDR2 SYDVKM. CDR3 sequence reads: CASSLSSREVQGYEQYF.

The rearrangement links TRBV29-1 to TRBJ1-4; TCRdb returns TRBD1, unconfirmable since there is no DNA. CDR1 SQVTM and CDR2 ANQGSEA come from the germline V gene. The CDR3 is 14 amino acids. This chain's CDR3 is CSGEQGSTNEKLFF. The complete variable domain, with remaining parts taken from reference TRBV29-1 and TRBJ1-4, reads SAVISQKPSRDICQRGTSLTIQCQVDSQVTMMFWYRQQPGQSLTLIATANQGSEATYESGFVIDKFPISRPNLTFSTLTVSNMSPEDSSIYLCSGEQGSTNEKLFFGSGTQLSVL.

The chain uses TRBV5-6 and TRBJ2-3; TCRdb names TRBD1, which stays unverified in the absence of DNA. Per germline, CDR1 SGHDT and CDR2 YYEEEE. This CDR3 contains 15 residues. CDR3 sequence reads: CASSPGGGPTDTQYF.

The rearrangement links TRBV4-1 to TRBJ2-3; TCRdb reports TRBD1, a call that lacks DNA to check it against. Germline values: CDR1 MGHRA, CDR2 YSYEKL. This CDR3 spans 15 amino acids. CDR3 loop: CASSQDKAPTDTQYF.

The rearrangement uses TRBV5-1 and TRBJ2-2; TCRdb gives TRBD2 as the D gene, but with no DNA this cannot be confirmed. The CDR3 totals 17 residues. Germline values: CDR1 SGHRS, CDR2 YFSETQ. Here the CDR3 reads CASSLGNLALNTGELFF.

The CDR3 protein is CASSTVLSGGEQFF. The V and J genes are TRBV5-5 and TRBJ2-1; the D call of TRBD2 rests on TCRdb alone, since no DNA is present to check it. Germline loops: CDR1 SGHKS, CDR2 YYEKEE (reference sequence). This CDR3 contains 14 residues.

V and J are TRBV10-1 and TRBJ2-1; TCRdb lists TRBD2, though no DNA is available to test this call. This CDR3 has 17 residues. CDR1 WNHNN and CDR2 SYGVQD come from the germline V gene (reference sequence). This CDR3 reads CASSEFRTQDSYNEQFF.

The chain is built from TRBV9 and TRBJ2-7. Looked up from germline, CDR1 is SGDLS and CDR2 is YYNGEE. This CDR3 is built from 13 residues. The CDR3 region is CASSVGPLFEQYF.

J is TRBJ2-3 and V is TRBV10-3. The germline V gene encodes CDR1 ENHRY and CDR2 SYGVKD. This CDR3 spans 13 amino acids. The CDR3 sequence is CAISEAWTDTQYF.

CDR3 protein: CASSQGGQQPQHF. V usage is TRBV4-2 and J usage is TRBJ1-5. Germline CDR1 and CDR2: LGHNA and YNFKEQ. The CDR3 totals 13 residues.

CDR3 loop: CASSLNRFSGANVLTF. The gene calls are TRBV7-8 and TRBJ2-6; TCRdb selects TRBD1, and the lack of DNA leaves this call unchecked. This CDR3 contains 16 residues. Germline lookup yields CDR1 SGHVS and CDR2 FQNEAQ.

The V and J genes are TRBV12-3 or TRBV12-4 and TRBJ2-2; TCRdb selects TRBD1, and the lack of DNA leaves this call unchecked. The CDR3 consists of 17 residues. The CDR3 loop is CASSQGTGRGNTGELFF.

V is TRBV7-9 and J is TRBJ2-3; without DNA, the TCRdb call of TRBD1 cannot be checked. This CDR3 is 15 amino acids long. Germline CDR1 and CDR2: SEHNR and FQNEAQ (reference sequence). CDR3 sequence: CASSQQDRSTDTQYF.

The J gene is TRBJ2-7, the V gene TRBV5-1; TCRdb calls TRBD1, which cannot be checked without DNA. Germline assignment: CDR1 SGHRS and CDR2 YFSETQ. The CDR3 runs 14 residues. The CDR3 is CASSLGQGKREQYF.

The chain has TRBV20-1 and TRBJ1-6; TCRdb indicates TRBD1, and absent DNA this call remains unverified. The germline V gene encodes CDR1 DFQATT and CDR2 SNEGSKA (reference sequence). This CDR3 has 13 residues. CDR3 region: CSARSDSNSPLHF.

This chain joins TRBV6-2 or TRBV6-3 and TRBJ2-4; the TRBD1 assignment by TCRdb is unverifiable without DNA. The CDR3 consists of 17 residues. Per the germline V gene, CDR1 is MNHEY and CDR2 is SVGEGT. The CDR3 sequence: CASSYSSSTTGGYIQYF.